These 9 T cell receptor beta chains share one sample of origin, sequenced in a study of T cells in Graves' hyperthyroidism and ophthalmopathy. Researchers amplified the TCR beta CDR3 regions from RNA transcripts. Using the HTBI primer set, a first-round RT-PCR was run on the TCR CDR3. TCRdb called the multiplex PCR reads again in MiXCR, with one record for every CDR3 protein. The table shows approximately 380,000 distinct CDR3 sequences, with around 15% occurring only once. Sequences were obtained from blood. These receptor sequences come from a man over 45 with Graves' ophthalmopathy.

There are a few counts of this clonotype. The V and J genes are TRBV24-1 and TRBJ1-1; tentatively, D is TRBD1 (5 bases). The CDR3 totals 13 residues. The ends were cut back, 5 bases at V and 8 bases at J, with 14 bases in the middle. Germline CDR1 KGHDR, CDR2 SFDVKD. The chain's CDR3 is CATSVVGGGEAFF. The CDR3 bases are TGTGCCACCAGTGTCGTGGGCGGGGGAGAAGCTTTCTTT.

There are a few counts of this clonotype. V is TRBV14 and J is TRBJ2-7; D is uncertain. CDR1 is SGHDN and CDR2 is FVKESK in the germline V gene. V lost 5 bases and J 2 bases, leaving 7 bases between the germline ends. The CDR3 totals 12 residues. This CDR3 is CASSARPYEQYF. The CDR3 nucleotides read TGTGCCAGCAGCGCCCGTCCCTACGAGCAGTACTTC.

In this sample, this clonotype turned up a few times. The chain has TRBV6-5 and TRBJ2-1; D is uncertain. This CDR3 is 15 amino acids long. Trimming took off 7 bases at V and 7 bases at J, with 20 bases between the two ends. Germline V lookup: CDR1 MNHEY, CDR2 SVGAGI. In nucleotides, the CDR3 is TGTGCCAGCACTTCTGGGCCTAGGGTGGAAAATGAGCAGTTCTTC. This encodes CASTSGPRVENEQFF.

At least ten counts were recorded for this clonotype. CDR3 bases: TGTGCCAGCAAGCTATTAAGGACGACTAATGAAAAACTGTTTTTT. Its translation: CASKLLRTTNEKLFF. The chain recombines TRBV2 with TRBJ1-4; no clear D. The germline V gene has CDR1 SNHLY and CDR2 FYNNEI. V lost 7 bases and J 2 bases, leaving 14 bases between the germline ends. The CDR3 has 15 amino acids.

In this sample, this clonotype turned up many times. The chain links TRBV9 to TRBJ2-7, with 8 positions matching TRBD1. The germline V gene has CDR1 SGDLS and CDR2 YYNGEE. The CDR3 covers 15 residues. V lost 0 bases and J lost 2; bases outside the gene matches: 4. The CDR3 coding sequence is TGTGCCAGCAGCGTAGGACACAGGGGGGCCTACGAGCAGTACTTC. It yields the protein CASSVGHRGAYEQYF.

This clonotype occurred many times. The CDR3 nucleotides are TGTGCCAGCAGCTCGAGGAGGACTAGCGGGAGTGTCGATGAGCAGTTCTTC. It is translated as CASSSRRTSGSVDEQFF. The chain carries TRBV7-9 and TRBJ2-1; 13 positions agree with TRBD2. The CDR3 runs to 17 residues. Trimming took 4 bases from V and 8 from J; bases not matched to a gene: 11. In germline, CDR1 is SEHNR, CDR2 FQNEAQ (reference sequence).

The CDR3 is CASSAPGTAIYYGYTF. The CDR3 DNA is TGTGCCAGTAGTGCTCCCGGGACAGCGATTTACTATGGCTACACCTTC. The chain combines TRBV19 with TRBJ1-2; 7 nucleotides align to TRBD1. Losses at the gene ends were 5 bases for V and 3 bases for J; bases not matched to a gene: 12. This CDR3 comprises 16 residues. Germline lookup yields CDR1 LNHDA and CDR2 SQIVND (reference sequence).

As to this clonotype: Possible read error: a much larger clone is one base away. The chain employs TRBV20-1 and TRBJ2-7; D may correspond to TRBD1 or TRBD2 (5 bases each). The CDR3 is 15 residues long. The V gene's germline CDR1 is DFQATT and CDR2 SNEGSKA (reference sequence). The CDR3 spells CSARDMRGSDYEQHF. Here the CDR3 DNA reads TGCAGTGCTAGAGATATGAGGGGCAGCGACTACGAGCAGCACTTC.

This clonotype was seen a few times. V usage is TRBV18 and J usage is TRBJ1-6; the match to TRBD1 covers 8 bases. CDR1 is KGHSH and CDR2 is LQKENI in the germline V gene. J gave up 7 bases and V 1 base, and 6 bases lay outside the gene matches. This CDR3 is built from 16 residues. The CDR3 DNA reads as TGTGCCAGCTCACCACTTTCGGACAGGGAAAATTCACCCCTCCACTTT. Translating it yields CASSPLSDRENSPLHF.